The subject of this entry is one T cell receptor (beta chain). Cohorts were based on clinical histories the participants reported. The data originate from a study of blood T cell repertoires in COVID-19. Study context: Recovered status applied to Cohort 3 donors who had two consecutive negative PCRs. It also applied to those with clearance or with symptom resolution.

The CDR3 totals 14 residues. Germline CDR1 reads MNHEY; CDR2 reads SVGAGI. V dropped 0 bases and J dropped 8; count of bases not matched to a gene: 5. TCRdb keeps only in-frame clones here, not all; method: immunoSEQ multiplex PCR. The profile shows about 190,000 clones, roughly 86% of them singletons. The sample was PBMCs or T cells enriched from blood (not recorded which). The receptor was derived from a woman in her thirties or forties in a cohort exposed to, infected with or recovered from COVID-19 (not recorded which). V gene TRBV6-5 combines with J gene TRBJ1-2; 8 positions agree with TRBD1. The CDR3 DNA is TGTGCCAGCAGTTACTCGACAGGGGAGAGAGGCTACACCTTC. Its protein is CASSYSTGERGYTF.